The entry below describes one T cell receptor beta chain. Its antigen remains unknown. Authors' data handling: Quality scores were absent from the junction-only immunoSEQ sequences, so filtering differed. TCRdb keeps only in-frame clones here, not all; method: immunoSEQ multiplex PCR. The V and J calls and clone size come from that table; D and trimming were worked out from the DNA. The sample holds hundreds of thousands of clones, about 96% seen once. Germline lookup yields CDR1 LNHDA and CDR2 SQIVND (reference sequence). The CDR3 loop spans 15 amino acids. Trimming shortened V by 1 base and J by 0 bases, and 7 bases separated the two germline ends. CD45RO-negative, CCR7-selected cells formed the naive CD8 fraction, which excluded terminally differentiated effector memory CD45RA+ cells. The sample comes from a study of shared clonotypes between healthy human individuals. Study-level results: Donor scarcity curtailed the genetic and exposure-history diversity represented herein. Naive subsets tended to show greater estimated richness than memory subsets.

The clonotype originates from a woman aged 25 to 39 in good health. Sequenced sample: naive CD8+ T cells sorted from blood. The chain combines TRBV19 with TRBJ2-1; D unresolved. The CDR3 region is CASSIARSSYNEQFF. DNA for the CDR3: TGTGCCAGTAGTATAGCGCGCAGCTCCTACAATGAGCAGTTCTTC.